The 5 T cell receptor beta chains below were found in one sample sequenced in a study of shared clonotypes between healthy human individuals. Libraries were prepared by immunoSEQ multiplex PCR; TCRdb keeps only in-frame clonotypes and omits some of them. The sample records 400,000 to 550,000 clones, less than 80% being singletons. The specimen sequenced was PBMCs. The receptors derive from a woman aged 40-49 years in good health. Some clones in this sample may be carry-over from other donors' samples.

With respect to this clone: Only one base separates this from a far larger clonotype, so it likely reflects a read error. In the same sample, other DNA sequences code for this CDR3. The chain combines TRBV4-2 with TRBJ1-1; a weak D match, TRBD1 (5 bases). This CDR3 has 13 residues. V was cut by 4 bases and J by 1 base, with 7 bases left in between. In germline, CDR1 is LGHNA, CDR2 YNFKEQ. The CDR3 loop reads CASSPGQNTEAFF. CDR3 nucleotide sequence: TGTGCCAGCAGCCCCGGACAGAACACTGAAGCTTTCTTT.

The chain couples TRBV5-1 to TRBJ2-2; 11 positions agree with TRBD2. The germline V gene has CDR1 SGHRS and CDR2 YFSETQ. The CDR3 extends over 16 amino acids. V dropped 5 bases and J dropped 2; count of bases not matched to a gene: 5. Here the CDR3 DNA reads TGCGCCAGCAGGGCCGGGACTAGCGGAAACACCGGGGAGCTGTTTTTT. The encoded protein is CASRAGTSGNTGELFF.

The chain is built from TRBV29-1 and TRBJ2-5; D is possibly TRBD2 (6 bases). The CDR3 contains 13 residues. The ends were cut back, 4 bases at V and 5 bases at J, with 14 bases in the middle. Germline-derived CDR1 and CDR2 are SQVTM and ANQGSEA. CDR3 in DNA: TGCAGCGTTGTTTGGACTAACTTTGAGACCCAGTACTTC. Translating gives CSVVWTNFETQYF.

V usage is TRBV18 and J usage is TRBJ2-7; the match to TRBD1 covers 7 bases. The ends lost 2 bases at V and 2 bases at J; junction bases unmatched: 18. The germline V gene encodes CDR1 KGHSH and CDR2 LQKENI. This CDR3 is 19 amino acids long. CDR3: CASSPNFLGGAGHPYEQYF. The CDR3 region has the DNA TGTGCCAGCTCACCAAACTTCCTAGGGGGCGCGGGCCATCCCTACGAGCAGTACTTC.

The V and J genes are TRBV9 and TRBJ2-7, with 10 bases matching TRBD2. CDR3 length: 16 amino acids. Germline-derived CDR1 and CDR2 are SGDLS and YYNGEE. With V trimmed by 0 bases and J by 7 bases, 10 bases remained unmatched. The CDR3 protein is CASSVEGLAVFEEQYF. The CDR3 bases are TGTGCCAGCAGCGTAGAAGGACTAGCGGTCTTCGAGGAGCAGTACTTC.